The 18 T cell receptor beta chains presented below share a single source sample, sequenced in a study of shared clonotypes between healthy human individuals. The protocol was immunoSEQ multiplex PCR, while the TCRdb copy is restricted to in-frame clones and leaves out a portion. The sample includes approximately 500,000 clones, 79% of them seen just once. Sequencing used PBMCs. Receptors were obtained from a woman between 40 and 55 years old in good health. Some clones in this sample may be carry-over from other donors' samples.

The J gene is TRBJ2-1, the V gene TRBV7-6, with 13 nucleotides matching TRBD2. After removal of 4 bases from V and 5 bases from J, the junction contained 2 bases not matched to a gene. This CDR3 spans 15 amino acids. Germline V gives CDR1 SGHVS, CDR2 FNYEAQ. CDR3 in amino acids: CASSWGLAGNNEQFF. DNA for the CDR3: TGTGCCAGCAGCTGGGGACTAGCGGGAAACAATGAGCAGTTCTTC.

The gene calls are TRBV5-6 and TRBJ1-2; the D gene is possibly TRBD1 (5 bases). Germline assignment: CDR1 SGHDT and CDR2 YYEEEE. The V end was cut by 3 bases, the J end by 5 bases, with 17 bases between. This CDR3 has 15 amino acids. This CDR3 is CASSSPTAPGYGYTF. CDR3 DNA: TGTGCCAGCAGCTCCCCGACCGCCCCAGGGTATGGCTACACCTTC.

The chain combines TRBV30 with TRBJ2-5, with 8 bases matching TRBD2. Germline CDR1 is GTSNPN and CDR2 is SVGIG (reference sequence). This CDR3 has 16 amino acids. V trimming: 1 base; J trimming: 5 bases; junction bases outside the gene matches: 12. The CDR3 coding sequence is TGTGCCTGGAGTGGAAAAGCGGGAGCGCGGTTGGAGACCCAGTACTTC. Protein sequence: CAWSGKAGARLETQYF.

The rearrangement joins TRBV5-4 to TRBJ1-1; a possible D gene is TRBD1 (5 bases). This CDR3 region has 15 residues. CDR1 and CDR2 (germline): SGHNT, YYREEE (reference sequence). Trimming pared 0 bases from V and 4 bases from J, leaving 13 bases between. The CDR3 here is CASSLALGGGTEAFF. The CDR3 nucleotides read TGTGCCAGCAGCTTGGCCCTGGGTGGGGGCACTGAAGCTTTCTTT. The entire variable domain, with the rest obtained from reference TRBV5-4 and TRBJ1-1, is as follows: ETGVTQSPTHLIKTRGQQVTLRCSSQSGHNTVSWYQQALGQGPQFIFQYYREEENGRGNFPPRFSGLQFPNYSSELNVNALELDDSALYLCASSLALGGGTEAFFGQGTRLTVV.

The chain is built from TRBV28 and TRBJ2-5; 9 bases line up with TRBD1. CDR1 is MDHEN, CDR2 SYDVKM, per germline. V gave up 0 bases and J gave up 5 bases; unmatched junction bases: 7. The length of the CDR3 is 16 residues. The CDR3 nucleotides are TGTGCCAGCAGTTTATGGCACAGGGGGCGCGGGGAGACCCAGTACTTC. Protein sequence: CASSLWHRGRGETQYF.

This chain connects TRBV5-4 to TRBJ1-4, with 8 bases identical to TRBD1. This CDR3 spans 14 amino acids. Trimming took 3 bases from V and 6 from J; bases not matched to a gene: 4. Per germline, CDR1 SGHNT and CDR2 YYREEE (reference sequence). The CDR3 region is CASSSGQGYEKLFF. CDR3 coding DNA: TGTGCCAGCAGCTCAGGACAGGGATATGAAAAACTGTTTTTT.

This rearrangement joins TRBV19 to TRBJ2-7; 9 bases match TRBD2. The CDR3 spans 15 residues. Germline CDR1 is LNHDA and CDR2 is SQIVND (reference sequence). With 2 bases clipped from V and 3 bases from J, the junction kept 5 bases outside the gene matches. The CDR3 sequence: CASSIFSGSLYEQYF. The CDR3 DNA reads as TGTGCCAGTAGTATATTTAGCGGGAGCCTCTACGAGCAGTACTTC.

The chain has TRBV15 and TRBJ1-5; TRBD1 agrees at 10 bases. This CDR3 comprises 16 residues. The V segment lost 3 bases and the J segment 2 bases; nucleotides outside the gene matches: 4. The germline gives CDR1 LNHNV, CDR2 YYDKDF (reference sequence). The DNA of the CDR3 is TGTGCCACCAGCAGCGGGACAGGGGTACGCAATCAGCCCCAGCATTTT. Protein sequence: CATSSGTGVRNQPQHF.

This rearrangement joins TRBV5-1 to TRBJ2-7, with 10 bases fitting TRBD1. This CDR3 has 15 amino acids. V trimming: 5 bases; J trimming: 6 bases; junction bases outside the gene matches: 11. Germline values: CDR1 SGHRS, CDR2 YFSETQ. CDR3 DNA sequence: TGCGCCAGCAGGCCGACCGGGACAGGGGCGACCGAGCAGTACTTC. Protein sequence: CASRPTGTGATEQYF.

V gene TRBV28 combines with J gene TRBJ1-6; D may be TRBD1 (5 bases). Trimming shortened V by 8 bases and J by 7 bases, and 15 bases separated the two germline ends. The CDR3 has 14 amino acids. Germline-derived CDR1 and CDR2 are MDHEN and SYDVKM. The CDR3 DNA reads as TGTGCCAGCGGGGGTGGGCAGGGCAATTCACCCCTCCACTTT. Its protein product is CASGGGQGNSPLHF. Combining the CDR3 with reference TRBV28 and TRBJ1-6 gives the whole variable domain DVKVTQSSRYLVKRTGEKVFLECVQDMDHENMFWYRQDPGLGLRLIYFSYDVKMKEKGDIPEGYSVSREKKERFSLILESASTNQTSMYLCASGGGQGNSPLHFGNGTRLTVT.

The chain joins TRBV6-6 to TRBJ1-6, with 9 nucleotides matching TRBD1. There are 15 residues in the CDR3. The germline V gene encodes CDR1 MNHNY and CDR2 SVGAGI (reference sequence). V was clipped by 0 bases and J by 9 bases; unmatched bases: 3. The CDR3 loop is CASSYSGDRVSPLHF. The CDR3 DNA follows: TGTGCCAGCAGTTACTCGGGGGACAGGGTTTCACCCCTCCACTTT.

V usage is TRBV11-2 and J usage is TRBJ2-5, with a tentative D call TRBD1 (5 bases). The V end lost 3 bases, the J end lost 5 bases, and 10 bases lay between the germline ends. CDR3 length equals 13 residues. Germline lookup yields CDR1 SGHAT and CDR2 FQNNGV. CDR3: CASSFGQRETQYF. As DNA, the CDR3 is TGTGCCAGCAGCTTCGGACAAAGGGAGACCCAGTACTTC.

The V call is TRBV19, the J call TRBJ2-1, with 9 nucleotides matching TRBD2. Unmatched junction bases numbered 7, after V lost 0 bases and J lost 4 bases. CDR1 and CDR2 from the germline V gene are LNHDA and SQIVND (reference sequence). CDR3 length equals 17 residues. CDR3 DNA: TGTGCCAGTAGTATAGACGTAGCGGGAGTCTTATACAATGAGCAGTTCTTC. Translated: CASSIDVAGVLYNEQFF.

The V call is TRBV28, the J call TRBJ1-5, with TRBD1 as a possible D gene (5 bases). The CDR3 is 14 residues long. Trimming stripped 6 bases from V and 6 bases from J, with 15 bases between. Germline CDR1 is MDHEN and CDR2 is SYDVKM. In DNA, the CDR3 is TGTGCCAGCAGCGCCGGGACGGATTCTCAGCCCCAGCATTTT. Its translation: CASSAGTDSQPQHF.

This clone has a single count. Other DNA sequences within the sample encode an identical CDR3. The chain employs TRBV18 and TRBJ2-5; a possible D gene is TRBD1 (6 bases). V was pared by 3 bases and J by 5 bases, with 10 bases between. The CDR3 has 13 residues. The germline gives CDR1 KGHSH, CDR2 LQKENI. In DNA, the CDR3 is TGTGCCAGCTCACCCCAGGGGTGGGAGACCCAGTACTTC. As protein: CASSPQGWETQYF. Filled out from reference TRBV18 and TRBJ2-5, the complete variable domain reads NAGVMQNPRHLVRRRGQEARLRCSPMKGHSHVYWYRQLPEEGLKFMVYLQKENIIDESGMPKERFSAEFPKEGPSILRIQQVVRGDSAAYFCASSPQGWETQYFGPGTRLLVL.

This sequence joins TRBV7-6 and TRBJ2-7, with TRBD2 identical over 13 bases. The trim removed 3 bases at V and 3 bases at J, leaving 14 bases unmatched. The CDR3 loop spans 19 amino acids. The germline gives CDR1 SGHVS, CDR2 FNYEAQ. CDR3 nucleotides: TGTGCCAGCAGCTTTGGGCCGGCGACTAGCGGGAGGTTGGGCTACGAGCAGTACTTC. Protein product: CASSFGPATSGRLGYEQYF.

The chain uses TRBV7-9 and TRBJ2-1, with 9 bases fitting TRBD2. The ends lost 5 bases at V and 4 bases at J; junction bases unmatched: 9. This CDR3 is built from 16 residues. CDR1 is SEHNR and CDR2 is FQNEAQ in the germline V gene (reference sequence). The CDR3 reads CASSRKGTSGYNEQFF. The CDR3 bases are TGTGCCAGCAGCCGAAAGGGAACTAGCGGGTACAATGAGCAGTTCTTC.

This clone was detected a few times. The V and J genes are TRBV6-5 and TRBJ2-1; D may be TRBD1 or TRBD2 (7 bases each). Trimming left V 6 bases short and J 8 bases short, with 14 bases between. CDR3 length: 13 amino acids. In germline, CDR1 is MNHEY, CDR2 SVGAGI. The CDR3 loop reads CASRPQGRDEQFF. DNA of the CDR3: TGTGCCAGCAGACCACAGGGGAGGGATGAGCAGTTCTTC.